The 20 T cell receptor beta chains below were found in one sample sequenced in a study of blood T cell repertoires in COVID-19. Libraries were prepared by immunoSEQ multiplex PCR; TCRdb keeps only in-frame clonotypes and omits some of them. This sample has about 120,000 clones, with about nine tenths found just once. Material for sequencing was peripheral blood. The receptors derive from a human donor with active COVID-19. The donor label of this sample is uncertain.

The V and J genes are TRBV5-1 and TRBJ2-5; 9 nucleotides align to TRBD2. After removal of 4 bases from V and 1 base from J, the junction contained 5 bases not matched to a gene. The CDR3 covers 15 residues. CDR1 and CDR2 (germline): SGHRS, YFSETQ. CDR3 coding DNA: TGCGCCAGCAGCCCCCAGACTAGCGGCCAAGAGACCCAGTACTTC. Translating it yields CASSPQTSGQETQYF. The full variable domain, its missing parts supplied by reference TRBV5-1 and TRBJ2-5, is KAGVTQTPRYLIKTRGQQVTLSCSPISGHRSVSWYQQTPGQGLQFLFEYFSETQRNKGNFPGRFSGRQFSNSRSEMNVSTLELGDSALYLCASSPQTSGQETQYFGPGTRLLVL.

This chain connects TRBV3-1 (or the pseudogene TRBV3-2) to TRBJ1-2; 9 positions match TRBD1. This CDR3 comprises 15 residues. V was pared by 0 bases and J by 3 bases, with 2 bases of the junction left unmatched. The germline gives CDR1 LGHDT, CDR2 YNNKEL (reference sequence). The CDR3 spells CASSQDWDRDYGYTF. In DNA form, the CDR3 reads TGTGCCAGCAGCCAAGATTGGGACAGGGACTATGGCTACACCTTC.

The chain uses TRBV11-2 and TRBJ2-7; D is undetermined. The CDR3 is 13 amino acids. The V gene lost 7 bases and the J gene lost 0 bases, with 10 bases spanning the gap. From germline, CDR1 is SGHAT and CDR2 FQNNGV. CDR3 DNA: TGTGCCAGCACCTTCGGTGACTCCTACGAGCAGTACTTC. The encoded protein is CASTFGDSYEQYF.

J is TRBJ1-2 and V is TRBV13; D is possibly TRBD1 (6 bases). CDR3 size: 15 residues. V lost 4 bases to trimming and J lost 8 bases, with 20 bases between them. Germline V CDR1 and CDR2: PRHDT, FYEKMQ (reference sequence). CDR3 sequence reads: CASSSRAGGVFGYTF. The CDR3 region has the DNA TGTGCCAGCAGCTCCCGCGCGGGGGGCGTCTTCGGCTACACCTTC.

The CDR3 bases are TGTGCCAGCTCACAACAGGGGAATGGCTACGAGCAGTACTTC. It specifies CASSQQGNGYEQYF. V usage is TRBV18 and J usage is TRBJ2-7; 7 bases are shared with TRBD1. The CDR3 has 14 residues. V gave up 4 bases and J gave up 3 bases; unmatched junction bases: 6. Germline V gene sequence: CDR1 KGHSH, CDR2 LQKENI.

V gene TRBV5-4 combines with J gene TRBJ2-3; perhaps TRBD2 as D (7 bases). Germline-derived CDR1 and CDR2 are SGHNT and YYREEE (reference sequence). This CDR3 contains 17 residues. V lost 4 bases to trimming and J lost 2 bases, with 20 bases between them. The CDR3 here is CASSGGGRTGPTDTQYF. The CDR3 DNA reads as TGTGCCAGCAGCGGGGGGGGGCGTACAGGGCCCACAGATACGCAGTATTTT.

The V call is TRBV7-9, the J call TRBJ1-4; possible D gene TRBD1, 5 bases. CDR3 length equals 16 residues. V was trimmed by 1 base and J by 4 bases, leaving 13 bases between them. CDR1 is SEHNR and CDR2 is FQNEAQ in the germline V gene (reference sequence). The CDR3 sequence: CASSLGRGGGNEKLFF. In DNA form, the CDR3 reads TGTGCCAGCAGCTTAGGAAGGGGCGGGGGTAATGAAAAACTGTTTTTT.

The V and J genes are TRBV29-1 and TRBJ2-4; 9 positions agree with TRBD1. The germline V gene encodes CDR1 SQVTM and CDR2 ANQGSEA. CDR3 length equals 14 residues. Germline trimming cut 3 bases from V and 2 bases from J; bases unmatched to any gene: 2. This CDR3 is CSVEGTGTKNIQYF. The CDR3 DNA is TGCAGCGTTGAGGGGACAGGGACCAAAAACATTCAGTACTTC.

This chain joins TRBV3-1 (or the pseudogene TRBV3-2) and TRBJ2-1; TRBD1 matches 10 bases. After removal of 4 bases from V and 6 bases from J, the junction contained 12 bases not matched to a gene. The germline gives CDR1 LGHDT, CDR2 YNNKEL (reference sequence). This CDR3 has 17 residues. The CDR3 sequence is CASSPLLGTGDPNEQFF. The CDR3 coding sequence is TGTGCCAGCAGCCCCCTCTTGGGGACAGGGGATCCCAATGAGCAGTTCTTC.

The CDR3 coding sequence is TGTGCCAGTAGTGGTTGGGGACAGGGGTTTCGTACCGTCTACAATGAGCAGTTCTTC. Protein: CASSGWGQGFRTVYNEQFF. The chain recombines TRBV19 with TRBJ2-1; 10 bases agree with TRBD1. V dropped 5 bases and J dropped 3; count of bases not matched to a gene: 16. The V gene's germline CDR1 is LNHDA and CDR2 SQIVND (reference sequence). This CDR3 contains 19 residues.

The V gene is TRBV5-1, the J gene TRBJ2-7; no firm D call. The DNA end lines up better with TRBJ2-1; the J call may be wrong. Germline V gene data show CDR1 as SGHRS and CDR2 as YFSETQ. The CDR3 runs 12 residues. CDR3 in DNA: TGCGCCAGCAGCACGAACTACAATGAGCAGTTCTTC. It specifies CASSTNYNEQFF.

The V gene is TRBV18, the J gene TRBJ1-6; D ambiguous. Trimming left V 2 bases short and J 0 bases short, with 5 bases between. The V gene's germline CDR1 is KGHSH and CDR2 LQKENI. The CDR3 covers 15 residues. CDR3 protein: CASSPSGSYNSPLHF. Here the CDR3 DNA reads TGTGCCAGCTCACCATCAGGCTCCTATAATTCACCCCTCCACTTT.

The V and J genes are TRBV10-3 and TRBJ1-1; D is uncertain. Trimming shortened V by 4 bases and J by 5 bases, and 20 bases separated the two germline ends. Germline V gene sequence: CDR1 ENHRY, CDR2 SYGVKD. This CDR3 spans 16 amino acids. The DNA of the CDR3 is TGTGCCATCAGTGTTTCGTTAGTCGGGGTCCGGACTGAAGCTTTCTTT. Translated: CAISVSLVGVRTEAFF.

V is TRBV6-5 and J is TRBJ1-2; weak D call: TRBD1 (5 bases). The CDR3 has 14 residues. Germline V gene data show CDR1 as MNHEY and CDR2 as SVGAGI. The ends were cut back, 0 bases at V and 6 bases at J, with 11 bases in the middle. The CDR3 nucleotides read TGTGCCAGCAGTTACTCGCGCAGGGTAAATGGCTACACCTTC. It is translated as CASSYSRRVNGYTF.

The chain couples TRBV7-2 to TRBJ2-3, with TRBD2 identical over 11 bases. V lost 1 base and J lost 1; bases outside the gene matches: 4. Germline-derived CDR1 and CDR2 are SGHTA and FQGNSA. This CDR3 has 17 amino acids. This chain's CDR3 is CASSLVVAGGGTDTQYF. DNA of the CDR3: TGTGCCAGCAGCTTAGTGGTAGCGGGGGGGGGCACAGATACGCAGTATTTT.

The chain uses TRBV19 and TRBJ2-4; 9 bases line up with TRBD1. V shed 4 bases and J 0 bases; nucleotides not matched to a gene: 10. The CDR3 consists of 18 residues. The V gene's germline CDR1 is LNHDA and CDR2 SQIVND (reference sequence). This CDR3 is CASSTTSTGGSAKNIQYF. The DNA of the CDR3 is TGTGCCAGTAGTACTACTTCGACAGGGGGTTCAGCCAAAAACATTCAGTACTTC.

A word on this clone: Other DNA sequences in the sample encode the same CDR3. The V call is TRBV27, the J call TRBJ2-7, with TRBD1 as a possible D gene (6 bases). Looked up from germline, CDR1 is MNHEY and CDR2 is SMNVEV (reference sequence). This CDR3 region has 14 residues. V was clipped by 0 bases and J by 0 bases, with 6 bases between them. The CDR3 spells CASSLSGGSYEQYF. CDR3 DNA: TGTGCCAGCAGTTTATCAGGGGGCTCCTACGAGCAGTACTTC.

CDR3 sequence (DNA): TGTGCCAGCAGTATCCGGGACTCCTACGAGCAGTACTTC. Residues: CASSIRDSYEQYF. The rearrangement links TRBV28 to TRBJ2-7; possibly TRBD2 for D (5 bases). The CDR3 totals 13 residues. CDR1 and CDR2 from the germline V gene are MDHEN and SYDVKM. Trimming took off 5 bases at V and 0 bases at J, with 8 bases between the two ends.

This chain uses TRBV6-5 with TRBJ2-3; maybe TRBD1 (5 bases). The CDR3 has 14 amino acids. CDR1 and CDR2 from the germline V gene are MNHEY and SVGAGI. V lost 0 bases and J 5 bases, leaving 9 bases between the germline ends. The CDR3 coding sequence is TGTGCCAGCAGTTACTCGACAGCCCAAGATACGCAGTATTTT. It specifies CASSYSTAQDTQYF.

The J gene is TRBJ2-1, the V gene TRBV4-3; TRBD2 aligns across 8 bases. CDR1 and CDR2 (germline): LGHNA, YSLEER. CDR3 length: 17 amino acids. V was pared by 4 bases and J by 7 bases, with 15 bases of the junction left unmatched. The CDR3 nucleotides read TGCGCCAGCAGCCCCTTACTGTCGAGACTAGCGTTAAATGAGCAGTTCTTC. Protein product: CASSPLLSRLALNEQFF.